Listed below are T cell receptor beta chains from one sample, sequenced in a study of cytomegalovirus exposure and HLA in healthy donors. Assay: immunoSEQ multiplex PCR; the TCRdb copy retains only in-frame clones and omits some. The data contain under 170,000 clones, 75% to 85% of them seen just once; the ten biggest clones take up under 4%. Sequencing was done on a sample of PBMCs. These receptors were collected from a human donor in good health. The CDR3 runs from the conserved cysteine through the conserved F or W. A D gene is named only where the DNA matches it firmly. Where a row states a size, it is once, few, many or the class of an expanded clone; other rows omit it.

-	14	TRBV2	TRBJ2-3	few	CASSVRVGTDTQYF	TGTGCCAGCAGTGTCAGGGTGGGCACAGATACGCAGTATTTT
TRBD1	15	TRBV5-4	TRBJ1-1	-	CASSARDRGGLGAFF	TGTGCCAGCAGCGCCCGGGACAGGGGAGGTTTGGGGGCTTTCTTT
-	14	TRBV6-5	TRBJ1-1	-	CASSYSKTGAEAFF	TGTGCCAGCAGTTACTCGAAGACCGGAGCTGAAGCTTTCTTT
-	12	TRBV18	TRBJ2-3	-	CASSPSVDTQYF	TGTGCCAGCTCACCGTCTGTAGATACGCAGTATTTT
-	13	TRBV5-6	TRBJ2-3	-	CASSLAGKDTQYF	TGTGCCAGCAGCTTGGCAGGGAAAGATACGCAGTATTTT
-	13	TRBV19	TRBJ2-1	once	CASSMNQGGEQFF	TGTGCCAGTAGTATGAATCAGGGAGGTGAGCAGTTCTTC
-	17	TRBV4-1	TRBJ2-1	-	CASSQEGALTMFNEQFF	TGCGCCAGCAGCCAAGAAGGGGCCCTGACAATGTTTAATGAGCAGTTCTTC
TRBD2	15	TRBV27	TRBJ2-1	-	CASSLSAGGVNEQFF	TGTGCCAGCAGCTTATCAGCGGGGGGAGTCAATGAGCAGTTCTTC
-	15	TRBV15	TRBJ1-2	-	CATSPGQTGGYGYTF	TGTGCCACCAGTCCTGGACAGACGGGGGGTTATGGCTACACCTTC
TRBD1	20	TRBV5-1	TRBJ2-6	-	CASSSLWTGAVGSGANVLTF	TGCGCCAGCAGCAGTTTATGGACAGGGGCCGTCGGGTCTGGGGCCAACGTCCTGACTTTC
-	13	TRBV9	TRBJ1-1	-	CASSVTPWEEAFF	TGTGCCAGCAGCGTTACCCCCTGGGAGGAAGCTTTCTTT
TRBD2	16	TRBV6-6	TRBJ2-1	-	CASSPNSGRAYNEQFF	TGTGCCAGCAGCCCAAATAGCGGGAGAGCCTACAATGAGCAGTTCTTC
-	14	TRBV5-1	TRBJ2-5	-	CASSLSGGKETQYF	TGCGCCAGCAGCCTGTCAGGGGGGAAAGAGACCCAGTACTTC
-	14	TRBV10-3	TRBJ1-5	-	CAISESTAGAPQHF	TGTGCCATCAGTGAGTCGACAGCGGGTGCGCCCCAGCATTTT
-	15	TRBV5-4	TRBJ2-2	-	CASSLRSPFTGELFF	TGTGCCAGCAGCCTCCGGAGCCCTTTCACCGGGGAGCTGTTTTTT
-	12	TRBV19	TRBJ2-7	once	CASSPGQYEQYF	TGTGCCAGTAGTCCAGGGCAGTACGAGCAGTACTTC
-	15	TRBV4-3	TRBJ2-2	-	CASSQDRGGTGELFF	TGCGCCAGCAGCCAAGATCGTGGGGGGACCGGGGAGCTGTTTTTT
TRBD1	19	TRBV7-8	TRBJ1-5	few	CASSTRLSPTGWLGQPQHF	TGTGCCAGCAGCACGCGGCTCAGTCCGACAGGGTGGTTGGGGCAGCCCCAGCATTTT
-	14	TRBV6-1	TRBJ1-2	few	CASRPITAHYGYTF	TGTGCCAGCAGACCAATTACAGCCCACTATGGCTACACCTTC
TRBD1	18	TRBV19	TRBJ2-1	-	CASSNNRDSQEHYNEQFF	TGTGCCAGTAGTAACAACCGGGACAGCCAAGAACACTACAATGAGCAGTTCTTC
-	16	TRBV27	TRBJ2-1	-	CASSTILGSGDNEQFF	TGTGCCAGCAGTACGATACTTGGGAGCGGCGACAATGAGCAGTTCTTC
-	13	TRBV7-9	TRBJ1-5	-	CASSTTGNQPQHF	TGTGCCAGCTCGACTACAGGCAATCAGCCCCAGCATTTT
-	14	TRBV30	TRBJ1-1	-	CAWRKGQVGTEAFF	TGTGCCTGGAGGAAGGGGCAGGTAGGGACTGAAGCTTTCTTT
TRBD1	13	TRBV7-6	TRBJ2-4	-	CASSSGTENIQYF	TGTGCCAGCAGCTCCGGGACAGAAAACATTCAGTACTTC
-	15	TRBV19	TRBJ1-1	-	CASSVDTGSWTEAFF	TGTGCCAGTAGTGTCGATACAGGGTCTTGGACTGAAGCTTTCTTT
TRBD2	16	TRBV25-1	TRBJ2-7	-	CASSPRTSGRAYEQYF	TGTGCCAGCAGTCCGAGGACTAGCGGGAGGGCCTACGAGCAGTACTTC
-	12	TRBV14	TRBJ2-7	-	CASSQLTYEQYF	TGTGCCAGCAGCCAACTCACATACGAGCAGTACTTC
-	15	TRBV19	TRBJ2-2	-	CASSMGTTNTGELFF	TGTGCCAGTAGTATGGGGACAACGAACACCGGGGAGCTGTTTTTT
-	14	TRBV7-2	TRBJ2-7	-	CASSLVVRSYEQYF	TGTGCCAGCAGCTTAGTAGTGAGATCCTACGAGCAGTACTTC
-	14	TRBV15	TRBJ1-4	-	CATSIGGRNEKLFF	TGTGCCACCAGCATAGGAGGGCGGAATGAAAAACTGTTTTTT
-	16	TRBV9	TRBJ2-2	-	CASSDYRGREAGELFF	TGTGCCAGCAGCGACTACAGGGGGAGGGAGGCCGGGGAGCTGTTTTTT
TRBD2	15	TRBV27	TRBJ2-3	-	CASSFIPGLKDTQYF	TGTGCCAGCAGTTTCATCCCGGGACTAAAAGATACGCAGTATTTT
TRBD1	14	TRBV10-3	TRBJ2-2	once	CAISGTGSAGELFF	TGTGCCATCAGTGGGACAGGGAGTGCCGGGGAGCTGTTTTTT
-	14	TRBV6-5	TRBJ2-7	once	CASSYSRGIYEQYF	TGTGCCAGCAGTTACTCGCGCGGGATCTACGAGCAGTACTTC
TRBD1	16	TRBV7-2	TRBJ2-7	-	CASSFSGDRGRYEQYF	TGTGCCAGCAGCTTTAGCGGGGACAGGGGGCGGTACGAGCAGTACTTC
-	15	TRBV4-2	TRBJ2-5	-	CASRQTGTGQETQYF	TGTGCCAGCAGGCAGACTGGGACTGGCCAAGAGACCCAGTACTTC
-	14	TRBV6-1	TRBJ2-7	-	CASSEALPGNEQYF	TGTGCCAGCAGTGAAGCGCTTCCGGGGAACGAGCAGTACTTC
-	18	TRBV7-9	TRBJ1-1	-	CASSPLLNSGRVNTEAFF	TGTGCCAGCAGCCCACTCCTGAATAGTGGGAGGGTGAACACTGAAGCTTTCTTT
TRBD1	14	TRBV30	TRBJ1-1	once	CAWTRRQGASEAFF	TGTGCCTGGACCAGGCGACAGGGGGCTTCTGAAGCTTTCTTT
TRBD1	14	TRBV5-1	TRBJ2-1	-	CASSLRGRDNEQFF	TGCGCCAGCAGCTTGAGGGGGCGCGACAATGAGCAGTTCTTC
TRBD2	15	TRBV5-8	TRBJ2-4	-	CASSLILAGENIQYF	TGTGCCAGCAGCTTAATACTAGCGGGGGAAAACATTCAGTACTTC